Below are 3 T cell receptor beta chains sequenced from a single sample in a study of blood T cell repertoires in COVID-19 (dated by TCRdb to about 2020). Libraries came from the immunoSEQ multiplex PCR assay. TCRdb's version of the immuneACCESS table is confined to in-frame rearrangements and falls short of the full clone set. An unresolved V gene accounts for under half of the shortfall where checked; the remainder is of unknown origin. Here the sample has roughly 280,000 clones; less than 90% occur a single time. Of the sample, less than 3% falls within the top ten clones. Material for sequencing was PBMCs or T cells enriched from blood (not recorded which). Source of these receptors: a woman aged 45-65 years who had recovered from COVID-19.

The gene calls are TRBV5-6 and TRBJ1-1, with TRBD1 matching over 7 bases. This CDR3 contains 16 residues. Germline V CDR1 and CDR2: SGHDT, YYEEEE. Trimming cost V 4 bases and J 1 base; bases outside gene matches: 10. The CDR3 sequence is CASSPLGGGENTEAFF. CDR3 bases: TGTGCCAGCAGCCCCCTCGGAGGGGGCGAGAACACTGAAGCTTTCTTT.

The chain recombines TRBV5-5 with TRBJ2-2; D unresolved. Trimming took 2 bases from V and 2 from J, leaving 7 bases between them. Germline-derived CDR1 and CDR2 are SGHKS and YYEKEE (reference sequence). This CDR3 contains 14 residues. This chain's CDR3 is CASSFTANTGELFF. In DNA, the CDR3 is TGTGCCAGCAGCTTTACAGCAAACACCGGGGAGCTGTTTTTT.

For this clone: Different DNA sequences within this sample yield the same CDR3. CDR3 sequence: CASSQGQGNTEAFF. The DNA for the CDR3 is TGCGCCAGCAGCCAAGGGCAGGGGAACACTGAAGCTTTCTTT. The chain recombines TRBV4-1 with TRBJ1-1, with D perhaps matching TRBD1 (5 bases). V lost 1 base and J lost 1, with 7 bases in between. This CDR3 contains 14 residues. CDR1 is MGHRA and CDR2 is YSYEKL in the germline V gene.